This TCR beta chain is drawn from a study of vaccination effects on CD4 cells after COVID-19. With the ViraFEST assay, the study expanded antigen-specific CD4+ T cells using viral peptide pools, then sequenced them. Once cultured for nine to ten days, the cells underwent separation to obtain CD4+ T cells. Whole-study findings and limits: Clonal contraction was marked in infection- and vaccine-induced clones late after vaccination.

For this clone: What it recognizes is unknown.

Germline CDR1 reads SNHLY; CDR2 reads FYNNEI. This CDR3 has 16 amino acids. The ends lost 7 bases at V and 5 bases at J; junction bases unmatched: 12. The assay was immunoSEQ multiplex PCR, and TCRdb's table has in-frame clones only and misses some. Of about 54,000 clones in the sample, roughly 76% were seen once. The sequenced sample was CD4+ T cells from PBMCs cultured with HCoV-229E spike peptides, obtained before COVID-19 vaccination. The sequence was collected from a human donor who received a COVID-19 vaccine. The rearrangement joins TRBV2 to TRBJ1-4, with 8 positions matching TRBD1. In DNA, the CDR3 is TGTGCCAGCATAAGGTTTCGGGACAGGCCGAATGAAAAACTGTTTTTT. Its translation is CASIRFRDRPNEKLFF. The variable domain in full, with the rest retrieved from reference TRBV2 and TRBJ1-4, is EPEVTQTPSHQVTQMGQEVILRCVPISNHLYFYWYRQILGQKVEFLVSFYNNEISEKSEIFDDQFSVERPDGSNFTLKIRSTKLEDSAMYFCASIRFRDRPNEKLFFGSGTQLSVL.